This TCR beta chain was profiled in a study of human T cells and chemical hapten exposure. Looking at the study overall: An area of 2 cm by approximately 2 cm on upper inner arm skin received 2% DPC for sensitization. Patch tests put 0.01% DPC on the upper back, read at 6 days. Study-level results: Patch test score was positively correlated with the counts of TCRs that had expanded at PT1.

There are many counts of this clonotype. Its antigen is currently unknown. During construction of the library, unique molecular identifiers were attached to individual cDNA molecules for quantitative, reproducible TCR counting. TCRdb ran MiXCR on the RACE reads and lists one entry per CDR3 protein. This table holds about 380,000 distinct CDR3 sequences, approximately 5% found once. Sample time point: pre-sensitization, week 0. Treatment given: therapeutic diphenylcyclopropenone sensitization with weekly scalp DPC. Germline CDR1 is MNHEY and CDR2 is SMNVEV (reference sequence). This CDR3 is 12 amino acids long. V lost 5 bases and J 6 bases, leaving 10 bases between the germline ends.

This rearrangement joins TRBV27 to TRBJ1-1; D remains unclear. The input for sequencing was whole blood, taken in connection with sensitization to the hapten diphenylcyclopropenone (DPC). The clonotype originates from a woman aged 45 to 65 with alopecia areata. Some clones in this sample may be carry-over from other donors' samples. The CDR3 DNA follows: TGTGCCAGCAGTCCCTCGAAGGCTGAAGCTTTCTTT. It yields the protein CASSPSKAEAFF.